Shown below are 13 T cell receptor beta chains from a single sample sequenced in a study of blood T cell repertoires in COVID-19. The assay was immunoSEQ multiplex PCR, and TCRdb's table has in-frame clones only and misses some. The sample shows roughly 270,000 clones, approximately 85% of them seen only once. The sample taken for sequencing was peripheral blood. The receptors originated from a man between 18 and 35 years old with active or convalescent COVID-19.

This sequence joins TRBV4-2 and TRBJ1-5; D is unclear. Germline V gene sequence: CDR1 LGHNA, CDR2 YNFKEQ. Trimming removed 0 bases from V and 11 bases from J, with 11 bases in between. The CDR3 runs 13 residues. CDR3 protein: CASSQDIVTSQHF. In DNA form, the CDR3 reads TGTGCCAGCAGCCAAGATATCGTGACTTCCCAGCATTTT.

V and J are TRBV12-5 and TRBJ1-2; possibly TRBD1 for D (5 bases). The length of the CDR3 is 14 residues. The germline V gene encodes CDR1 LGHNT and CDR2 FRNRAP. V lost 6 bases and J lost 3, with 14 bases in between. This CDR3 is CASGIAGGDYGYTF. The CDR3 bases are TGTGCTAGTGGGATCGCGGGAGGGGACTATGGCTACACCTTC.

The CDR3 sequence: CASSRHRGRGGADTQYF. For the CDR3, the DNA is TGCGCCAGCAGTCGGCACAGGGGGCGAGGAGGCGCAGATACGCAGTATTTT. This sequence joins TRBV23-1 and TRBJ2-3; 9 bases align to TRBD1. TRBV23-1 is marked as an open reading frame, function uncertain. The CDR3 is made up of 17 amino acids. J was trimmed by 4 bases and V by 4 bases; bases with no gene match: 12.

The rearrangement links TRBV7-9 to TRBJ1-3; D not resolved. Germline CDR1 SEHNR, CDR2 FQNEAQ (reference sequence). This CDR3 contains 14 residues. V was pared by 1 base and J by 2 bases, with 6 bases between. The CDR3 nucleotides are TGTGCCAGCAGCTTAGGGCCAGCTGGAAACACCATATATTTT. It encodes CASSLGPAGNTIYF.

This chain connects TRBV3-1 (or the pseudogene TRBV3-2) to TRBJ2-6; D possibly corresponds to TRBD1 (5 bases). From germline, CDR1 is LGHDT and CDR2 YNNKEL (reference sequence). V shed 4 bases and J shed 0 bases, with 10 bases lying between them. CDR3 size: 16 residues. CDR3 DNA sequence: TGTGCCAGCAGCCCTCAGGGTTTCTCTGGGGCCAACGTCCTGACTTTC. Its protein product is CASSPQGFSGANVLTF.

The chain carries TRBV19 and TRBJ2-7, with TRBD1 identical over 9 bases. The germline V gene has CDR1 LNHDA and CDR2 SQIVND (reference sequence). The CDR3 consists of 17 residues. The junction had 7 bases not matched to a gene; V was cut back by 0 bases and J by 1 base. The CDR3 DNA follows: TGTGCCAGTAGTATAGAATCCCACAGGGGGCATTCCTACGAGCAGTACTTC. As protein: CASSIESHRGHSYEQYF.

CDR3 DNA sequence: TGTGCCAGCAGCGCGGGAGGCGGGGGAGTGGCAGATACGCAGTATTTT. Its translation: CASSAGGGGVADTQYF. The chain is built from TRBV9 and TRBJ2-3; 7 bases are a match to TRBD2. This CDR3 spans 16 amino acids. CDR1 and CDR2 (germline): SGDLS, YYNGEE. Trimming cost V 3 bases and J 4 bases; bases outside gene matches: 11. Variable domain in full (rest from reference TRBV9 and TRBJ2-3): DSGVTQTPKHLITATGQRVTLRCSPRSGDLSVYWYQQSLDQGLQFLIQYYNGEERAKGNILERFSAQQFPDLHSELNLSSLELGDSALYFCASSAGGGGVADTQYFGPGTRLTVL.

This chain links TRBV7-2 with TRBJ1-2; TRBD1 agrees at 7 bases. Germline CDR1 and CDR2: SGHTA and FQGNSA. Losses at the gene ends were 1 base for V and 6 bases for J; bases not matched to a gene: 8. The CDR3 is made up of 15 amino acids. The CDR3 spells CASSLDRGSVNGYTF. CDR3 DNA sequence: TGTGCCAGCAGCTTAGACAGGGGATCGGTGAATGGCTACACCTTC.

The CDR3 spells CASSQDNVDRAIRTYGYTF. The CDR3 region has the DNA TGCGCCAGCAGCCAGGATAATGTGGACAGGGCCATACGTACCTATGGCTACACCTTC. V and J are TRBV4-1 and TRBJ1-2; 8 nucleotides line up with TRBD1. J was trimmed by 4 bases and V by 3 bases; bases with no gene match: 19. The length of the CDR3 is 19 residues. CDR1 and CDR2 (germline): MGHRA, YSYEKL.

The chain recombines TRBV11-2 with TRBJ2-1; TRBD2 aligns across 10 bases. V shed 3 bases, J shed 9 bases, and the junction held 5 bases outside the gene matches. Germline lookup yields CDR1 SGHAT and CDR2 FQNNGV. The CDR3 contains 14 residues. The CDR3 sequence: CASSFGTSVGEQFF. The CDR3 DNA reads TGTGCCAGCAGCTTCGGGACTAGCGTGGGTGAGCAGTTCTTC.

The chain links TRBV3-1 (or the pseudogene TRBV3-2) to TRBJ1-6; tentatively, D is TRBD1 (5 bases). The germline V gene encodes CDR1 LGHDT and CDR2 YNNKEL (reference sequence). Between the trimmed V and J ends, which lost 6 bases and 3 bases, there was a span of 12 bases. This CDR3 is 15 amino acids long. The CDR3 region is CASRTTVSYNSPLHF. Here the CDR3 DNA reads TGTGCCAGCAGGACGACAGTTAGCTATAATTCACCCCTCCACTTT.

This clone was counted a single time. Other DNA sequences within the sample encode an identical CDR3. V and J are TRBV4-3 and TRBJ1-1; no reliable D call. The germline V gene has CDR1 LGHNA and CDR2 YSLEER. V lost 0 bases and J 0 bases, leaving 11 bases between the germline ends. The CDR3 consists of 16 residues. The CDR3 nucleotides are TGCGCCAGCAGCCAAGATCGGCGGGGTATGAACACTGAAGCTTTCTTT. It translates to CASSQDRRGMNTEAFF.

The chain has TRBV6-6 and TRBJ2-1; 7 bases line up with TRBD2. V lost 8 bases and J lost 8; bases outside the gene matches: 12. Germline lookup yields CDR1 MNHNY and CDR2 SVGAGI (reference sequence). The length of the CDR3 is 14 residues. This chain's CDR3 is CASATSPLGDEQFF. The CDR3 DNA is TGTGCCAGCGCGACTAGCCCCCTGGGGGATGAGCAGTTCTTC.